This T cell receptor beta chain originates from a study of T cells in Graves' hyperthyroidism and ophthalmopathy. Study-level background: Peripheral blood specimens were obtained at initial diagnosis, prior to any treatment. Study-wide results and caveats: Before onset, by a median of about six months, the model predicted ophthalmopathy.

This clonotype was picked up many times. Its antigen remains unidentified. Patients were aged 18 to 65, had disease duration under 2 months, and had newly diagnosed hyperthyroidism. The PBMCs were taken from approximately 11 ml of fresh peripheral blood. Amplification of TCR beta CDR3 regions used RNA as the template. First-round RT-PCR with HTBI primers amplified the TCR CDR3 region. TCRdb redid the calling of the multiplex PCR reads with MiXCR, one entry per CDR3 protein. The table shows hundreds of thousands of distinct CDR3 sequences, with about 15% occurring only once. The V and J ends lost 0 bases and 7 bases respectively, with 13 bases between them. The germline V gene encodes CDR1 SGHKS and CDR2 YYEKEE (reference sequence). The CDR3 loop spans 15 amino acids.

The chain has TRBV5-5 and TRBJ1-4; D remains ambiguous. The specimen sequenced was blood. The origin of this receptor is a young woman with Graves' hyperthyroidism. The CDR3 DNA reads TGTGCCAGCAGCTTGGACGGGTCAGACCTTGAAAAACTGTTTTTT. The encoded protein is CASSLDGSDLEKLFF.